This entry lists 27 T cell receptor beta chains sequenced from one sample in a study of post-analysis software for immune sequencing data. General study results and limits: TRBV segments more frequent in patients than in controls numbered a few and included TRBV5-6, TRBV5-1 and TRBV20-1.

Their target antigens are unknown. Prepared libraries of TCR beta cDNA carried unique molecular identifiers. Via MiXCR, TCRdb re-called the PCR reads, giving one row per CDR3 protein. The table shows more than 450,000 distinct CDR3 sequences, with 30% to 40% occurring only once. The sample consisted of blood. Source of these receptors: a girl under 18 with multiple sclerosis.

A word on this clonotype: The junction does not match germline at one end; this may be a read error. The rearrangement uses TRBV5-1 and TRBJ2-1, with D unclear. Germline V lookup: CDR1 SGHRS, CDR2 YFSETQ. There are 15 residues in the CDR3. The CDR3 DNA reads as TGCGCCAGCAGTTTGGGTGGTGGGGTCCACAATGAGCAGTTCTTC. Its translation: CASSLGGGVHNEQFF.

The chain has TRBV13 and TRBJ2-5; TRBD1 might be the D (6 bases). Trimming removed 5 bases from V and 11 bases from J, with 15 bases in between. Germline V gene data show CDR1 as PRHDT and CDR2 as FYEKMQ (reference sequence). The CDR3 extends over 12 amino acids. In DNA, the CDR3 is TGTGCCAGCAGCCTAAACCGACAGGAGCAGTACTTC. Amino acids: CASSLNRQEQYF.

This rearrangement joins TRBV5-1 to TRBJ2-1, with TRBD2 identical over 12 bases. Germline V gene sequence: CDR1 SGHRS, CDR2 YFSETQ. The CDR3 extends over 14 amino acids. V was pared by 2 bases and J by 9 bases, with 3 bases of the junction left unmatched. CDR3 coding DNA: TGCGCCAGCAGCTTCCTAGCGGGGGGGAGTGAGCAGTTCTTC. It is translated as CASSFLAGGSEQFF.

CDR3 region: CASSLGYQETQYF. For the CDR3, the DNA is TGTGCCAGCAGTTTAGGCTATCAAGAGACCCAGTACTTC. The J gene is TRBJ2-5, the V gene TRBV12-3 or TRBV12-4; D gene ambiguous. The CDR3 covers 13 residues. With 1 base removed from V and 2 bases from J, the gap between germline ends came to 5 bases.

This clonotype has a single count. The chain recombines TRBV4-1 with TRBJ1-1, with a tentative D call TRBD1 (5 bases). Germline CDR1 is MGHRA and CDR2 is YSYEKL. This CDR3 region has 17 residues. The V gene lost 0 bases and the J gene lost 3 bases, with 17 bases spanning the gap. CDR3 nucleotide sequence: TGCGCCAGCAGCCAAGACCGCCCTTTTAAGGGGTACACTGAAGCTTTCTTT. As protein: CASSQDRPFKGYTEAFF.

This clonotype was found a few times. This chain uses TRBV6-5 with TRBJ1-2, with TRBD1 matching over 7 bases. V lost 5 bases and J lost 2; bases outside the gene matches: 8. Germline V gene sequence: CDR1 MNHEY, CDR2 SVGAGI. This CDR3 is built from 15 residues. The CDR3 loop reads CASSEQGFENYGYTF. The DNA for the CDR3 is TGTGCCAGCAGTGAACAGGGGTTTGAGAACTATGGCTACACCTTC.

This clonotype was counted many times. Here the CDR3 reads CASSPNQETQYF. The CDR3 DNA reads as TGTGCCAGCTCACCCAACCAAGAGACCCAGTACTTC. The V gene is TRBV18, the J gene TRBJ2-5; no clear D. Germline loops: CDR1 KGHSH, CDR2 LQKENI. The CDR3 has 12 residues. V was clipped by 3 bases and J by 0 bases, with 2 bases between them.

This clonotype has a handful of counts. V usage is TRBV12-3 or TRBV12-4 and J usage is TRBJ1-2; 7 bases line up with TRBD1. This CDR3 has 13 residues. V lost 6 bases to trimming and J lost 3 bases; unmatched junction nucleotides: 4. The CDR3 here is CASRDRWYYGYTF. CDR3 nucleotides: TGTGCCAGCAGGGACAGGTGGTACTATGGCTACACCTTC.

This clonotype was seen repeatedly, ten times or more. J is TRBJ2-1 and V is TRBV10-2; D not certain. CDR1 is WSHSY, CDR2 SAAADI, per germline. V was clipped by 5 bases and J by 9 bases, with 11 bases between them. CDR3 length: 12 amino acids. The CDR3 here is CASSLSSIEQFF. As DNA, the CDR3 is TGCGCCAGCAGTTTAAGCTCAATTGAGCAGTTCTTC.

The CDR3 loop reads CAISGLAGGDNEQFF. In nucleotides, the CDR3 is TGTGCCATCAGCGGACTAGCGGGGGGGGACAATGAGCAGTTCTTC. This rearrangement joins TRBV10-3 to TRBJ2-1; 15 nucleotides line up with TRBD2. The germline V gene encodes CDR1 ENHRY and CDR2 SYGVKD. The J segment lost 5 bases and the V segment lost 6 bases, leaving 2 bases of the junction unmatched. The CDR3 runs 15 residues.

The chain uses TRBV4-2 and TRBJ1-2; tentative D call: TRBD1 (6 bases). Germline loops: CDR1 LGHNA, CDR2 YNFKEQ. V lost 0 bases to trimming and J lost 7 bases, with 12 bases between them. The CDR3 extends over 14 amino acids. In nucleotides, the CDR3 is TGTGCCAGCAGCCAAGACCGGACAGATGGTGGCTACACCTTC. This encodes CASSQDRTDGGYTF.

The chain uses TRBV12-3 or TRBV12-4 and TRBJ2-5; D possibly corresponds to TRBD2 (5 bases). This CDR3 is 14 amino acids long. The ends were cut back, 3 bases at V and 4 bases at J, with 12 bases in the middle. CDR3 in amino acids: CASSFLGAGETQYF. The CDR3 nucleotides are TGTGCCAGCAGTTTTCTCGGCGCGGGAGAGACCCAGTACTTC.

The CDR3 loop is CASSPGLGREQFF. CDR3 in DNA: TGCGCCAGCAGCCCCGGACTAGGACGTGAGCAGTTCTTC. The chain is built from TRBV4-1 and TRBJ2-1, with 7 bases aligning to TRBD2. The CDR3 length is 13 residues. Per germline, CDR1 MGHRA and CDR2 YSYEKL. Germline trimming cut 4 bases from V and 9 bases from J; bases unmatched to any gene: 6.

A few counts support this clonotype. The chain carries TRBV29-1 and TRBJ2-5, with 9 bases identical to TRBD1. J was trimmed by 2 bases and V by 7 bases; bases with no gene match: 5. Per the germline V gene, CDR1 is SQVTM and CDR2 is ANQGSEA. This CDR3 contains 13 residues. The CDR3 sequence is CSGGTGPQETQYF. CDR3 in DNA: TGCAGCGGGGGGACAGGGCCACAAGAGACCCAGTACTTC.

There are many counts of this clonotype. The chain couples TRBV29-1 to TRBJ2-7, with 8 bases identical to TRBD1. This CDR3 is 13 amino acids long. J was trimmed by 6 bases and V by 6 bases; bases with no gene match: 10. Germline V gives CDR1 SQVTM, CDR2 ANQGSEA. The CDR3, as DNA: TGCAGCGTAATCAGGGGGCTCGCTTCCGAGCAGTACTTC. Protein product: CSVIRGLASEQYF.

This clonotype was counted a few times. The chain is built from TRBV7-6 and TRBJ2-3; D gene unclear. Germline values: CDR1 SGHVS, CDR2 FNYEAQ. The CDR3 is 15 residues long. Trimming took off 5 bases at V and 1 base at J, with 13 bases between the two ends. The CDR3 region is CASSPLSSGTDTQYF. CDR3 DNA sequence: TGTGCCAGCAGCCCTCTTTCAAGCGGCACAGATACGCAGTATTTT.

Details on this clonotype: A read error may be the cause here, since a much bigger clone is one base away. The chain has TRBV20-1 and TRBJ2-3, with D hard to call. Germline values: CDR1 DFQATT, CDR2 SNEGSKA (reference sequence). The length of the CDR3 is 12 residues. The V end lost 4 bases, the J end lost 11 bases, and 16 bases lay between the germline ends. CDR3 in amino acids: CSATPDGAWQYF. The CDR3 DNA is TGCAGTGCTACCCCTGACGGAGCGTGGCAGTATTTT.

This clonotype was recorded a few times. The V gene is TRBV3-1, the J gene TRBJ2-1, with 7 positions matching TRBD2. CDR1 and CDR2 (germline): LGHDT, YNNKEL (reference sequence). This CDR3 spans 15 amino acids. V was clipped by 6 bases and J by 10 bases; unmatched bases: 15. The CDR3 DNA sequence: TGTGCCAGCAGGAGGGGCGGGGGTGAGGAAGGAGAGCAGTTCTTC. Translated: CASRRGGGEEGEQFF.

This clonotype was detected a few times. This chain uses TRBV15 with TRBJ2-5; D is undetermined. Deletions cut 3 bases from V and 5 bases from J, with 13 bases between. The CDR3 is made up of 14 amino acids. Germline-derived CDR1 and CDR2 are LNHNV and YYDKDF (reference sequence). The DNA of the CDR3 is TGTGCCACCAGCAGCGACACGACTTGGGAGACCCAGTACTTC. Protein product: CATSSDTTWETQYF. Full variable domain (missing parts from reference TRBV15 and TRBJ2-5): DAMVIQNPRYQVTQFGKPVTLSCSQTLNHNVMYWYQQKSSQAPKLLFHYYDKDFNNEADTPDNFQSRRPNTSFCFLDIRSPGLGDTAMYLCATSSDTTWETQYFGPGTRLLVL.

This clonotype appeared a few times. This chain connects TRBV5-6 to TRBJ2-5, with D perhaps TRBD2 (5 bases). Trimming took 1 base from V and 2 from J, leaving 9 bases between them. CDR1 is SGHDT and CDR2 is YYEEEE in the germline V gene. CDR3 size: 14 residues. CDR3 sequence reads: CASSLIREQETQYF. DNA of the CDR3: TGTGCCAGCAGCTTGATACGGGAACAAGAGACCCAGTACTTC.

The sample holds many counts of this clonotype. CDR3 in amino acids: CASSLRGGYGYTF. In nucleotides, the CDR3 is TGTGCCAGCAGTTTAAGGGGGGGGTATGGCTACACCTTC. The chain combines TRBV12-3 or TRBV12-4 with TRBJ1-2; tentative D call: TRBD1 (6 bases). The CDR3 has 13 amino acids. Deletions cut 2 bases from V and 5 bases from J, with 9 bases between.

The sample holds many counts of this clonotype. The chain recombines TRBV6-6 with TRBJ2-4; tentative D call: TRBD2 (5 bases). Germline V gene sequence: CDR1 MNHNY, CDR2 SVGAGI (reference sequence). The CDR3 is 15 residues long. Trimming stripped 2 bases from V and 0 bases from J, with 8 bases between. Here the CDR3 reads CASSYTSGAKNIQYF. In nucleotides, the CDR3 is TGTGCCAGCAGTTACACCAGCGGAGCCAAAAACATTCAGTACTTC.

The chain is built from TRBV9 and TRBJ2-7; D gene uncertain. This CDR3 contains 14 residues. Trimming pared 1 base from V and 2 bases from J, leaving 10 bases between. Per the germline V gene, CDR1 is SGDLS and CDR2 is YYNGEE. For the CDR3, the DNA is TGTGCCAGCAGCGTATCAGAGCTCACCTACGAGCAGTACTTC. It translates to CASSVSELTYEQYF.

The chain employs TRBV27 and TRBJ2-1, with 8 bases matching TRBD2. Germline trimming cut 6 bases from V and 4 bases from J; bases unmatched to any gene: 8. The CDR3 is 15 residues long. Germline values: CDR1 MNHEY, CDR2 SMNVEV (reference sequence). CDR3: CASSSIAGTYNEQFF. Here the CDR3 DNA reads TGTGCCAGCAGCTCGATAGCGGGGACTTACAATGAGCAGTTCTTC.

The J gene is TRBJ2-1, the V gene TRBV7-3; D is perhaps TRBD1 or TRBD2 (7 bases each). The germline V gene has CDR1 SGHTA and CDR2 FQGTGA. The CDR3 covers 16 residues. V was cut by 2 bases and J by 10 bases, with 21 bases left in between. The CDR3 region is CASSLLRPGGVREQFF. The CDR3 DNA reads as TGTGCCAGCAGCTTACTCAGGCCAGGGGGGGTTCGGGAGCAGTTCTTC.

This clonotype has more than one count but fewer than ten. V and J are TRBV5-4 and TRBJ2-6; D uncertain. The CDR3 runs 17 residues. Germline lookup yields CDR1 SGHNT and CDR2 YYREEE (reference sequence). Trimming stripped 0 bases from V and 3 bases from J, with 13 bases between. The CDR3 sequence is CASSLVIGSIGANVLTF. The CDR3 DNA sequence: TGTGCCAGCAGCTTGGTAATCGGATCGATTGGGGCCAACGTCCTGACTTTC.

This clonotype was picked up one time. The CDR3 region is CSASKPGGSAYEQYF. CDR3 bases: TGCAGTGCTAGCAAGCCGGGGGGAAGTGCCTACGAGCAGTACTTC. The gene calls are TRBV20-1 and TRBJ2-7; 7 bases agree with TRBD2. J gave up 2 bases and V 3 bases, and 10 bases lay outside the gene matches. Germline CDR1 reads DFQATT; CDR2 reads SNEGSKA (reference sequence). This CDR3 contains 15 residues.